The 10 T cell receptor beta chains below come from one sample, sequenced in a study of long-term antiretroviral therapy in people with HIV. It was version v3.0 of the immunoSEQ assay that was run at survey level. Sequencing used immunoSEQ multiplex PCR; TCRdb keeps in-frame clones, though not all of them. The data hold approximately 35,000 clones, with 94% observed a single time. The sample was unsorted PBMCs, taken 5 to 5.5 years after starting antiretroviral therapy. The receptors originated from a woman aged 45-60 years with HIV.

The chain couples TRBV7-9 to TRBJ2-2, with D possibly being TRBD2 (6 bases). Germline lookup yields CDR1 SEHNR and CDR2 FQNEAQ (reference sequence). There are 13 residues in the CDR3. The V end lost 3 bases, the J end lost 6 bases, and 8 bases lay between the germline ends. The CDR3 coding sequence is TGTGCCAGCAGCTTTGGGGAGGCCGGGGAGCTGTTTTTT. This translates into CASSFGEAGELFF. The full variable domain, its missing parts supplied by reference TRBV7-9 and TRBJ2-2, is DTGVSQNPRHKITKRGQNVTFRCDPISEHNRLYWYRQTLGQGPEFLTYFQNEAQLEKSRLLSDRFSAERPKGSFSTLEIQRTEQGDSAMYLCASSFGEAGELFFGEGSRLTVL.

J is TRBJ1-6 and V is TRBV11-2; unclear D gene. This CDR3 has 13 amino acids. V was shortened by 3 bases and J by 7 bases, with 7 bases between the two germline ends. Germline V lookup: CDR1 SGHAT, CDR2 FQNNGV. As DNA, the CDR3 is TGTGCCAGCAGCTTCTTTCAAAATTCACCCCTCCACTTT. Translated, it gives CASSFFQNSPLHF.

The CDR3 region is CASSIGRANEQFF. The CDR3, as DNA: TGTGCCAGTAGTATTGGCAGGGCCAATGAGCAGTTCTTC. V usage is TRBV19 and J usage is TRBJ2-1, with D possibly being TRBD1 (5 bases). Germline lookup yields CDR1 LNHDA and CDR2 SQIVND (reference sequence). V lost 3 bases to trimming and J lost 6 bases, with 9 bases between them. The CDR3 runs 13 residues.

V usage is TRBV6-1 and J usage is TRBJ1-1; TRBD1 agrees at 10 bases. Germline values: CDR1 MNHNS, CDR2 SASEGT. The V segment lost 4 bases and the J segment 1 base; nucleotides outside the gene matches: 0. CDR3 length: 14 amino acids. The CDR3 sequence is CASSGTGGNTEAFF. The CDR3 DNA follows: TGTGCCAGCAGTGGGACAGGGGGGAACACTGAAGCTTTCTTT.

The chain combines TRBV7-9 with TRBJ2-1, with D perhaps TRBD2 (6 bases). V lost 0 bases and J lost 5, with 11 bases in between. The CDR3 consists of 15 residues. Germline CDR1 is SEHNR and CDR2 is FQNEAQ (reference sequence). The CDR3 DNA is TGTGCCAGCAGCTTAGCCTGGGACTTAAACAATGAGCAGTTCTTC. It translates to CASSLAWDLNNEQFF.

By share of the sample, this clone is medium-sized. This rearrangement joins TRBV5-1 to TRBJ2-3, with a possible D match to TRBD1 (6 bases). Trimming pared 4 bases from V and 2 bases from J, leaving 17 bases between. The length of the CDR3 is 16 residues. Germline V gene sequence: CDR1 SGHRS, CDR2 YFSETQ. The CDR3 nucleotides read TGCGCCAGCAGCCCGGCGGGTTGGACAGCCACAGATACGCAGTATTTT. Its protein is CASSPAGWTATDTQYF. The whole variable domain, filled in from reference TRBV5-1 and TRBJ2-3, reads KAGVTQTPRYLIKTRGQQVTLSCSPISGHRSVSWYQQTPGQGLQFLFEYFSETQRNKGNFPGRFSGRQFSNSRSEMNVSTLELGDSALYLCASSPAGWTATDTQYFGPGTRLTVL.

The chain has TRBV29-1 and TRBJ2-3; D perhaps matches TRBD1 (6 bases). In germline, CDR1 is SQVTM, CDR2 ANQGSEA. The CDR3 sequence is 12 residues long. V shed 3 bases and J shed 4 bases, with 8 bases lying between them. CDR3 bases: TGCAGCGTTGACAGGGGTGCAGATACGCAGTATTTT. Protein product: CSVDRGADTQYF.

V is TRBV7-9 and J is TRBJ1-2; 7 bases match TRBD1. Germline V gene lookup returns CDR1 SEHNR and CDR2 FQNEAQ (reference sequence). Losses at the gene ends were 2 bases for V and 3 bases for J; bases not matched to a gene: 6. This CDR3 comprises 15 residues. The DNA for the CDR3 is TGTGCCAGCAGCTTACCACTCCAGGGGGACTATGGCTACACCTTC. Amino acid sequence: CASSLPLQGDYGYTF.

This chain links TRBV4-1 with TRBJ1-1, with a tentative D call TRBD1 (6 bases). The CDR3 totals 15 residues. From germline, CDR1 is MGHRA and CDR2 YSYEKL. Trimming removed 5 bases at V and 4 bases at J, with 17 bases between. This CDR3 reads CASSAPGQGITEAFF. The CDR3 DNA sequence: TGCGCCAGCAGCGCACCGGGACAAGGGATCACTGAAGCTTTCTTT.

This chain uses TRBV7-3 with TRBJ1-1; D may be TRBD1 (6 bases). Germline lookup yields CDR1 SGHTA and CDR2 FQGTGA. This CDR3 spans 13 amino acids. V lost 2 bases and J 4 bases, leaving 8 bases between the germline ends. The CDR3 is CASSLQGGTEAFF. CDR3 DNA: TGTGCCAGCAGCTTACAAGGGGGCACTGAAGCTTTCTTT.